A single sample gave rise to the 2 T cell receptor beta chains below, sequenced in a study of blood T cell repertoires in COVID-19. Clones were sequenced by immunoSEQ multiplex PCR, and TCRdb holds only the in-frame ones, with some missing. The sample lists 200,000 to 300,000 clones; 70% to 90% were seen once. The sequenced material came from peripheral blood. The receptors stem from a woman aged 60-75 years with COVID-19, enrolled during active disease.

This chain connects TRBV19 to TRBJ2-2, with 10 bases that match TRBD2. CDR3 length: 16 residues. Trimming cost V 4 bases and J 6 bases; bases outside gene matches: 8. CDR1 and CDR2 from the germline V gene are LNHDA and SQIVND (reference sequence). The CDR3 coding sequence is TGTGCCAGTAGTACCCCCAGCGGGAGGGCACCCGGGGAGCTGTTTTTT. Residues: CASSTPSGRAPGELFF.

The chain has TRBV21-1 and TRBJ1-6; the table's D call TRBD1 went unverified against the DNA. TRBV21-1 is flagged as a pseudogene. This CDR3 region has 17 residues. CDR3 loop: CASSRKGRDRNNSPLHF. In DNA, the CDR3 is TGTGCCAGCAGTCGTAAAGGGAGGGACAGGAATAATTCACCCCTCCACTTT.